The source of this T cell receptor (beta chain) is a study of PD-L1 blockade in urothelial cancer. Measured with immunoSEQ multiplex PCR; TCRdb has only the in-frame clones, and not every one. The table has 20,000 to 30,000 clones, 70% to 90% seen once. CDR3 length equals 12 residues. V dropped 10 bases and J dropped 0 bases, with 9 bases sitting between them. CDR1 is MNHEY and CDR2 is SVGAGI in the germline V gene. Sequenced here: PBMCs, sampled around atezolizumab (anti-PD-L1) treatment. The sequence was collected from a man aged 55 to 69 with urothelial cancer. The chain links TRBV6-5 to TRBJ1-1; no reliable D call. The CDR3 region has the DNA TGTGCCACAAAAGGAGTGAACACTGAAGCTTTCTTT. Residues: CATKGVNTEAFF.